Each of the 18 T cell receptor beta chains below was sequenced from the same sample in a study of T cell responses to AZD1222 COVID-19 vaccine. TCRdb's table, derived via immunoSEQ multiplex PCR, lists solely in-frame clones and lacks some. The sample has around 140,000 clones; 70% to 90% are singletons. Here the sequenced sample was peripheral blood, taken on day 0 of AZD1222 vaccination. These receptors all stem from an adult in good health.

Points on this clone: The germline gene is not matched at one end of the junction; a read error may be the cause. This CDR3 reads CASSLGVASDTQYF. Here the CDR3 DNA reads TGTGCTAGCAGCCTCGGGGTAGCGTCGGATACGCAGTATTTT. The rearrangement joins TRBV7-7 to TRBJ2-3; possible D gene TRBD2, 5 bases. Germline-derived CDR1 and CDR2 are SSHAT and FNYEAQ (reference sequence). The CDR3 is 14 residues long.

The CDR3 nucleotides are TGTGCCAGCAGTTTCCGCGGACTCATGGGGTATAATTCACCCCTCCACTTT. Its translation is CASSFRGLMGYNSPLHF. The V call is TRBV27, the J call TRBJ1-6; D unclear. V was shortened by 3 bases and J by 4 bases, with 16 bases between the two germline ends. CDR3 size: 17 residues. The germline V gene encodes CDR1 MNHEY and CDR2 SMNVEV (reference sequence).

About this clone itself: Germline is not matched at one junction end, which may reflect a read error. The chain has TRBV28 and TRBJ1-5; 7 bases map to TRBD1. The CDR3 sequence is 13 residues long. The germline V gene encodes CDR1 MDHEN and CDR2 SYDVKM. The CDR3, as DNA: TGTGCCAGCCTGACAGGGTATAATCAGGCCCAGCATTTT. It translates to CASLTGYNQAQHF.

This clone has only one observation. The chain recombines TRBV6-5 with TRBJ1-1; TRBD1 aligns across 7 bases. Trimming removed 6 bases from V and 1 base from J; junction bases left unmatched: 5. This CDR3 comprises 14 residues. Germline V lookup: CDR1 MNHEY, CDR2 SVGAGI. The CDR3 DNA is TGTGCCAGCAGGGGGGACAGACAGAACACTGAAGCTTTCTTT. Amino acid sequence: CASRGDRQNTEAFF.

The CDR3 region has the DNA TGTGCCAGCAGTTTAACCAGCGGGGTCCGGGAGACCCAGTACTTC. This encodes CASSLTSGVRETQYF. The chain has TRBV28 and TRBJ2-5, with TRBD2 identical over 7 bases. Germline assignment: CDR1 MDHEN and CDR2 SYDVKM. The trim removed 2 bases at V and 5 bases at J, leaving 8 bases unmatched. The CDR3 covers 15 residues.

The V and J genes are TRBV24-1 and TRBJ2-1, with 10 positions matching TRBD1. Germline CDR1 is KGHDR and CDR2 is SFDVKD. J gave up 2 bases and V 3 bases, and 3 bases lay outside the gene matches. The CDR3 totals 16 residues. The CDR3 sequence is CATSDPGQGAYNEQFF. The CDR3 DNA reads TGTGCCACCAGTGATCCCGGACAGGGGGCCTACAATGAGCAGTTCTTC.

This chain joins TRBV18 and TRBJ1-4; D might be TRBD1 (5 bases). Trimming removed 3 bases from V and 7 bases from J, with 12 bases in between. The V gene's germline CDR1 is KGHSH and CDR2 LQKENI. The CDR3 covers 14 residues. The CDR3 region has the DNA TGTGCCAGCTCACCCGGGACTACGGGTGAAAAACTGTTTTTT. This gives the protein CASSPGTTGEKLFF. The whole variable domain, remainder taken from reference TRBV18 and TRBJ1-4, is NAGVMQNPRHLVRRRGQEARLRCSPMKGHSHVYWYRQLPEEGLKFMVYLQKENIIDESGMPKERFSAEFPKEGPSILRIQQVVRGDSAAYFCASSPGTTGEKLFFGSGTQLSVL.

V gene TRBV21-1 combines with J gene TRBJ2-3; TRBD1 reflects the table's D call only, with no check against the DNA. TRBV21-1 is a documented pseudogene. The CDR3 has 19 amino acids. CDR3 sequence reads: CASSKVLGTGFSFTDTQYF. The CDR3 nucleotides read TGTGCCAGCAGCAAGGTTCTAGGGACAGGGTTCTCTTTCACAGATACGCAGTATTTT.

This clone came up once. The V and J genes are TRBV12-5 and TRBJ1-5; no firm D call. Germline CDR1 and CDR2: LGHNT and FRNRAP. The CDR3 spans 13 residues. Trimming removed 2 bases at V and 5 bases at J, with 7 bases between. The CDR3 reads CASGLRPYQPQHF. DNA for the CDR3: TGTGCTAGTGGTTTGAGGCCCTATCAGCCCCAGCATTTT.

This clone showed up just once. The CDR3 reads CASSIVQGGGTEAFF. CDR3 nucleotides: TGTGCCAGTAGTATAGTGCAGGGAGGGGGCACTGAAGCTTTCTTT. The chain joins TRBV19 to TRBJ1-1, with D possibly TRBD1 on 6 matching bases. CDR1 is LNHDA, CDR2 SQIVND, per germline (reference sequence). This CDR3 contains 15 residues. Between the trimmed V and J ends, which lost 1 base and 4 bases, there was a span of 13 bases.

The chain employs TRBV18 and TRBJ2-5; 12 positions agree with TRBD1. From germline, CDR1 is KGHSH and CDR2 LQKENI. Losses at the gene ends were 5 bases for V and 4 bases for J; bases not matched to a gene: 5. The CDR3 totals 15 residues. CDR3 in amino acids: CASSDGTGGSETQYF. CDR3 bases: TGTGCCAGCTCAGACGGGACAGGGGGCTCAGAGACCCAGTACTTC.

V and J are TRBV2 and TRBJ1-5, with TRBD1 matching 8 bases. The J segment lost 13 bases and the V segment lost 5 bases, leaving 10 bases of the junction unmatched. Germline CDR1 and CDR2: SNHLY and FYNNEI. The CDR3 loop spans 13 amino acids. CDR3 nucleotide sequence: TGTGCCAGCAGTCCAAGCTCGGGGGACAGGCAGCATTTT. It specifies CASSPSSGDRQHF.

V is TRBV5-1 and J is TRBJ1-4, with 9 nucleotides matching TRBD1. This CDR3 has 14 amino acids. V was clipped by 4 bases and J by 8 bases; unmatched bases: 6. Germline CDR1 and CDR2: SGHRS and YFSETQ. The CDR3 loop is CASSAGQGGEKLFF. DNA for the CDR3: TGCGCCAGCAGCGCGGGACAGGGAGGGGAAAAACTGTTTTTT.

This clone appeared once. The chain links TRBV9 to TRBJ1-3; D gene ambiguous. The germline CDR1 and CDR2 sequences are SGDLS and YYNGEE. The CDR3 is 16 residues long. Trimming removed 0 bases at V and 2 bases at J, with 12 bases between. The CDR3 bases are TGTGCCAGCAGCGTAGGGGCAGGAATTACTGGAAACACCATATATTTT. This sequence encodes CASSVGAGITGNTIYF.

Concerning this clone: One end of the junction varies from germline; a read error may be responsible. This sequence joins TRBV7-9 and TRBJ2-2; D remains unclear. This CDR3 region has 13 residues. The germline gives CDR1 SEHNR, CDR2 FQNEAQ (reference sequence). The CDR3 DNA sequence: TGTGCCGGCAGCCAATCTGTGGCGGGGGAGCTGTTTTTT. The encoded protein is CAGSQSVAGELFF.

The chain combines TRBV29-1 with TRBJ2-7, with D perhaps matching TRBD2 (5 bases). CDR3 size: 14 residues. CDR1 and CDR2 (germline): SQVTM, ANQGSEA. Trimming left V 6 bases short and J 0 bases short, with 15 bases between. CDR3 sequence reads: CSVHLGEFSYEQYF. DNA for the CDR3: TGCAGCGTACACCTCGGGGAGTTCTCCTACGAGCAGTACTTC.

The chain is built from TRBV30 and TRBJ1-5, with D possibly being TRBD1 (6 bases). Trimming shortened V by 3 bases and J by 9 bases, and 15 bases separated the two germline ends. In germline, CDR1 is GTSNPN, CDR2 SVGIG (reference sequence). This CDR3 region has 13 residues. Here the CDR3 DNA reads TGTGCCTGGAGCCCAGGACAGCCTTCGCCCCAGCATTTT. Translation: CAWSPGQPSPQHF.

J is TRBJ1-6 and V is TRBV13, with D possibly being TRBD1 (6 bases). The CDR3 contains 14 residues. The V end lost 4 bases, the J end lost 13 bases, and 17 bases lay between the germline ends. Germline CDR1 and CDR2: PRHDT and FYEKMQ (reference sequence). The CDR3 reads CASSSWTETKPLHF. In DNA, the CDR3 is TGTGCCAGCAGCTCCTGGACAGAGACCAAGCCCCTCCACTTT.